These 26 T cell receptor beta chains were sequenced from one sample in a study of T cell repertoires in cytomegalovirus infection. TCRdb reprocessed the reads via MiXCR and lists one record per CDR3 protein. The table lists roughly 640,000 distinct CDR3 sequences, 20% to 25% of them singletons, with 8% in the top ten. The sample taken for sequencing was CD8+ T cells from PBMCs. The receptors come from a human donor in good health (CMV status not recorded). Some clones in this sample may be carry-over from other donors' samples.

The chain uses TRBV4-1 and TRBJ2-1; a weak D match, TRBD2 (5 bases). CDR1 MGHRA and CDR2 YSYEKL come from the germline V gene. The CDR3 totals 13 residues. V was pared by 5 bases and J by 8 bases, with 13 bases between. DNA of the CDR3: TGCGCCAGCAGCTATGCAGAGGGCGATGAGCAGTTCTTC. This encodes CASSYAEGDEQFF.

The V call is TRBV29-1, the J call TRBJ2-5, with a tentative D call TRBD1 (6 bases). V lost 5 bases and J lost 0, with 22 bases in between. CDR1 is SQVTM, CDR2 ANQGSEA, per germline. The CDR3 contains 17 residues. This chain's CDR3 is CSVQARGVPWYQETQYF. DNA of the CDR3: TGCAGCGTTCAGGCCAGGGGAGTTCCTTGGTACCAAGAGACCCAGTACTTC.

The genes are TRBV7-3 and TRBJ1-2; D call uncertain. Germline CDR1 and CDR2: SGHTA and FQGTGA. V lost 8 bases and J 4 bases, leaving 14 bases between the germline ends. The CDR3 loop spans 13 amino acids. The CDR3: CASGGGGAYGYTF. CDR3 in DNA: TGTGCCAGCGGCGGCGGTGGAGCCTATGGCTACACCTTC.

This clonotype was seen just once. V and J are TRBV29-1 and TRBJ1-1, with no clear D. With 2 bases removed from V and 0 bases from J, the gap between germline ends came to 10 bases. Germline assignment: CDR1 SQVTM and CDR2 ANQGSEA. The CDR3 runs 14 residues. CDR3 nucleotides: TGCAGCGTTGAATGGGCAGCGATGAACACTGAAGCTTTCTTT. This encodes CSVEWAAMNTEAFF.

The chain carries TRBV14 and TRBJ1-2; D call uncertain. Germline lookup yields CDR1 SGHDN and CDR2 FVKESK. This CDR3 is 13 amino acids long. V lost 0 bases to trimming and J lost 7 bases, with 9 bases between them. As DNA, the CDR3 is TGTGCCAGCAGCCAAGATGGGAGAGGTGGCTACACCTTC. This encodes CASSQDGRGGYTF.

This clonotype was observed a few times. V usage is TRBV29-1 and J usage is TRBJ2-5, with D possibly being TRBD1 (6 bases). Trimming took off 2 bases at V and 1 base at J, with 11 bases between the two ends. Germline V gene sequence: CDR1 SQVTM, CDR2 ANQGSEA. The CDR3 consists of 14 residues. CDR3 nucleotide sequence: TGCAGCGTTGAATGGGGACACATCCAAGAGACCCAGTACTTC. It yields the protein CSVEWGHIQETQYF.

In its sample, this clonotype was seen a few times. The chain is built from TRBV6-2 or TRBV6-3 and TRBJ2-3, with TRBD2 identical over 7 bases. Germline V gene data show CDR1 as MNHEY and CDR2 as SVGEGT. Trimming took 0 bases from V and 14 from J; bases not matched to a gene: 8. CDR3 size: 13 residues. The CDR3 here is CASSYSSSGEGYF. CDR3 DNA: TGTGCCAGCAGTTACTCCTCTAGCGGTGAGGGGTATTTT.

The rearrangement links TRBV29-1 to TRBJ1-2, with 9 positions matching TRBD1. Trimming removed 6 bases from V and 8 bases from J; junction bases left unmatched: 10. Germline CDR1 reads SQVTM; CDR2 reads ANQGSEA. The CDR3 has 13 residues. CDR3 protein: CSVPLQGAGGYTF. The CDR3 nucleotides are TGCAGCGTGCCTTTACAGGGGGCGGGGGGCTACACCTTC.

This clonotype was detected ten times or more. V and J are TRBV7-8 and TRBJ2-3; possibly TRBD2 for D (5 bases). There are 14 residues in the CDR3. Trimming removed 2 bases at V and 4 bases at J, with 10 bases between. Germline V gene lookup returns CDR1 SGHVS and CDR2 FQNEAQ. CDR3 coding DNA: TGTGCCAGCAGCTTATATGAGGGTTCAGATACGCAGTATTTT. Protein: CASSLYEGSDTQYF.

This clonotype was counted only a few times. This rearrangement joins TRBV29-1 to TRBJ2-5; D gene unclear. Trimming left V 7 bases short and J 0 bases short, with 6 bases between. The germline V gene encodes CDR1 SQVTM and CDR2 ANQGSEA. The CDR3 loop spans 11 amino acids. The CDR3 here is CSAVYQETQYF. Here the CDR3 DNA reads TGCAGCGCGGTTTACCAAGAGACCCAGTACTTC.

Concerning this clonotype itself: Being one base from a much bigger clone, this may be a read error. The CDR3 nucleotides are TGTGCCAACAGCCAGCGAGCGGGGGAGTTCTACAATGAGCAGTTCTTC. Translating it yields CANSQRAGEFYNEQFF. The chain carries TRBV14 and TRBJ2-1; 8 nucleotides agree with TRBD2. The CDR3 is 16 amino acids. CDR1 SGHDN and CDR2 FVKESK come from the germline V gene. Complete variable domain (other parts from reference TRBV14 and TRBJ2-1): EAGVTQFPSHSVIEKGQTVTLRCDPISGHDNLYWYRRVMGKEIKFLLHFVKESKQDESGMPNNRFLAERTGGTYSTLKVQPAELEDSGVYFCANSQRAGEFYNEQFFGPGTRLTVL.

The sample holds a few counts of this clonotype. The chain joins TRBV13 to TRBJ1-1, with D unclear. This CDR3 spans 14 amino acids. V lost 0 bases and J lost 3, with 8 bases in between. Germline CDR1 PRHDT, CDR2 FYEKMQ (reference sequence). CDR3 nucleotide sequence: TGTGCCAGCAGCTTAGGCAAAGGGTACACTGAAGCTTTCTTT. Translated: CASSLGKGYTEAFF.

This clonotype occurred many times. The V and J genes are TRBV7-6 and TRBJ2-5, with TRBD2 as a possible D gene (5 bases). The length of the CDR3 is 18 residues. Germline CDR1 SGHVS, CDR2 FNYEAQ. The V end was cut by 5 bases, the J end by 0 bases, with 22 bases between. CDR3 sequence (DNA): TGTGCCAGCAGCGATAGGGCGGGCGGTTGGACCCACCAAGAGACCCAGTACTTC. Protein product: CASSDRAGGWTHQETQYF.

The sample holds a few counts of this clonotype. The chain employs TRBV13 and TRBJ2-3, with D perhaps being TRBD1 or TRBD2 (6 bases each). V was trimmed by 4 bases and J by 6 bases, leaving 14 bases between them. The CDR3 totals 14 residues. Per germline, CDR1 PRHDT and CDR2 FYEKMQ (reference sequence). CDR3 in amino acids: CASSSGGQGDTQYF. CDR3 in DNA: TGTGCCAGCAGCTCCGGGGGCCAGGGGGATACGCAGTATTTT.

This clonotype was picked up many times. This chain's CDR3 is CASSLAVVTEAFF. The DNA of the CDR3 is TGCGCCAGCAGCTTGGCCGTTGTCACTGAAGCTTTCTTT. The chain links TRBV5-1 to TRBJ1-1; no firm D call. This CDR3 has 13 amino acids. Germline CDR1 SGHRS, CDR2 YFSETQ. Between the trimmed V and J ends, which lost 0 bases and 4 bases, there was a span of 7 bases.

This clonotype was seen more than once but under ten times. The V call is TRBV20-1, the J call TRBJ2-2; TRBD1 agrees at 7 bases. The CDR3 totals 16 residues. Per the germline V gene, CDR1 is DFQATT and CDR2 is SNEGSKA (reference sequence). After removal of 6 bases from V and 0 bases from J, the junction contained 10 bases not matched to a gene. The CDR3 here is CSANPGDRSNTGELFF. CDR3 in DNA: TGCAGTGCCAACCCAGGGGACAGATCGAACACCGGGGAGCTGTTTTTT.

The J gene is TRBJ1-6, the V gene TRBV7-6; D is possibly TRBD1 (6 bases). Deletions cut 5 bases from V and 7 bases from J, with 12 bases between. The CDR3 runs to 14 residues. CDR1 and CDR2 from the germline V gene are SGHVS and FNYEAQ. The CDR3, as DNA: TGTGCCAGCAGCATCAGGGACACCAATTCACCCCTCCACTTT. Encoded protein: CASSIRDTNSPLHF.

The chain uses TRBV14 and TRBJ2-1; 10 positions match TRBD2. From germline, CDR1 is SGHDN and CDR2 FVKESK. Trimming cost V 1 base and J 3 bases; bases outside gene matches: 12. The CDR3 loop spans 19 amino acids. CDR3 sequence reads: CASSQVKGDLAGDYNEQFF. CDR3 sequence (DNA): TGTGCCAGCAGCCAAGTTAAAGGCGACCTAGCGGGGGACTACAATGAGCAGTTCTTC.

This clonotype was counted ten times or more. This chain links TRBV7-2 with TRBJ2-2, with 7 bases fitting TRBD1. V lost 5 bases to trimming and J lost 4 bases; unmatched junction nucleotides: 13. Germline CDR1 and CDR2: SGHTA and FQGNSA. The CDR3 has 17 amino acids. The CDR3 region is CASSPILDREFTGELFF. The DNA of the CDR3 is TGTGCCAGCAGCCCGATTCTAGACAGGGAATTCACCGGGGAGCTGTTTTTT.

The J gene is TRBJ2-4, the V gene TRBV28; D remains unclear. Germline lookup yields CDR1 MDHEN and CDR2 SYDVKM. This CDR3 region has 16 residues. With 7 bases removed from V and 0 bases from J, the gap between germline ends came to 16 bases. The CDR3 loop reads CASTPSSGVAKNIQYF. The CDR3 region has the DNA TGTGCCAGCACCCCATCTTCAGGTGTAGCCAAAAACATTCAGTACTTC.

The chain joins TRBV4-1 to TRBJ2-7, with D possibly matching TRBD2 (6 bases). The CDR3 contains 15 residues. The V end was cut by 4 bases, the J end by 1 base, with 14 bases between. The germline gives CDR1 MGHRA, CDR2 YSYEKL. In nucleotides, the CDR3 is TGCGCCAGCAGCCCACGACCGGAGGGGTCCTACGAGCAGTACGTC. Protein product: CASSPRPEGSYEQYV.

This clonotype was seen a handful of times. The chain links TRBV6-2 or TRBV6-3 to TRBJ2-1; the D gene could be TRBD1 or TRBD2 (6 bases each). With 10 bases removed from V and 7 bases from J, the gap between germline ends came to 14 bases. The CDR3 spans 12 residues. Per germline, CDR1 MNHEY and CDR2 SVGEGT. CDR3 DNA sequence: TGTGCCATCAACCAGGGGAGGAATGAGCAGTTCTTC. The encoded protein is CAINQGRNEQFF.

This clonotype was picked up many times. The chain combines TRBV12-5 with TRBJ2-5; 9 nucleotides line up with TRBD1. J was trimmed by 1 base and V by 2 bases; bases with no gene match: 11. From germline, CDR1 is LGHNT and CDR2 FRNRAP. This CDR3 is 18 amino acids long. This CDR3 is CASGLTLGTGSFQETQYF. For the CDR3, the DNA is TGTGCTAGTGGTTTGACCTTAGGGACAGGGAGCTTCCAAGAGACCCAGTACTTC.

The genes are TRBV25-1 and TRBJ2-6, with a possible D match to TRBD2 (5 bases). The CDR3 covers 16 residues. Trimming cost V 5 bases and J 2 bases, with 13 bases left between them. Germline lookup yields CDR1 MGHDK and CDR2 SYGVNS. Here the CDR3 reads CASSSPGETGANVLTF. For the CDR3, the DNA is TGTGCCAGCAGTTCCCCCGGGGAAACTGGGGCCAACGTCCTGACTTTC.

This clonotype was detected ten times or more. The chain carries TRBV5-5 and TRBJ2-3; D may be TRBD2 (6 bases). Trimming cost V 2 bases and J 8 bases, with 18 bases left between them. This CDR3 comprises 15 residues. Germline V gene lookup returns CDR1 SGHKS and CDR2 YYEKEE (reference sequence). CDR3 coding DNA: TGTGCCAGCAGCTTCTCTGCCGGGGGAGCGGGTACGCAGTATTTT. Translation: CASSFSAGGAGTQYF.

On this clonotype: A much bigger clone sits one base away, suggesting this may be a read error. The chain links TRBV7-2 to TRBJ2-5; 8 nucleotides align to TRBD2. Trimming removed 3 bases from V and 4 bases from J; junction bases left unmatched: 7. Germline assignment: CDR1 SGHTA and CDR2 FQGNSA. This CDR3 region has 15 residues. The CDR3 here is CASSFTGLGRETQYF. CDR3 nucleotides: TGTGCCAGCAGCTTCACGGGACTAGGGCGAGAGACCCAGTACTTC.